This TCR beta chain is from a study of T cell responses to AZD1222 COVID-19 vaccine. General study points: Females outnumbered males among donors, who were mostly white British; clonal diversity was possibly underestimated. No repertoire was sampled before or during the peak T cell response, only after it.

In germline, CDR1 is SNHLY, CDR2 FYNNEI. This CDR3 contains 15 residues. Trimming removed 7 bases from V and 8 bases from J, with 23 bases in between. Profiled with immunoSEQ multiplex PCR; TCRdb holds only in-frame clones, not every one. The sample shows about 130,000 clones, about nine tenths of them seen only once. Regarding this clone: Its cognate antigen is unknown.

Sequences were derived from peripheral blood, sampled on day 0 of AZD1222 vaccination. The genes are TRBV2 and TRBJ1-2, with a possible D match to TRBD1 (6 bases). The TCR sequence derives from an adult in good health. CDR3 coding DNA: TGTGCCAGCATTACCCCCGGACAGTCGCTGGGGGGCTACACCTTC. It is translated as CASITPGQSLGGYTF.